These 11 T cell receptor beta chains came from one sample sequenced in a study of Tregs in tolerant kidney transplant recipients. Their antigens are not known. TCRdb's table, derived via immunoSEQ multiplex PCR, lists solely in-frame clones and lacks some. The data show several thousand clones, approximately 46% seen once. What was sequenced was CD4+ T cells from blood cultured with allogeneic cells. All receptors come from a human donor in good health.

The chain joins TRBV6-1 to TRBJ1-1; 7 positions match TRBD1. The CDR3 sequence is 13 residues long. Germline V gene sequence: CDR1 MNHNS, CDR2 SASEGT. The junction had 5 bases not matched to a gene; V was cut back by 6 bases and J by 4 bases. CDR3 in amino acids: CASSGTVVTEAFF. In DNA form, the CDR3 reads TGTGCCAGCAGCGGGACAGTGGTCACTGAAGCTTTCTTT.

In this sample, this clone is medium-sized (0.01 to 0.1%). This chain connects TRBV9 to TRBJ1-3; 12 positions agree with TRBD1. The germline gives CDR1 SGDLS, CDR2 YYNGEE. Trimming at V came to 0 bases and at J to 4 bases, leaving 5 bases not matched to a gene. This CDR3 spans 17 amino acids. CDR3 sequence: CASSVASGQGAGNTIYF. The CDR3 DNA follows: TGTGCCAGCAGCGTAGCTTCGGGACAGGGGGCGGGAAACACCATATATTTT.

This clone showed up many times. The chain combines TRBV2 with TRBJ2-5, with D maybe TRBD1 (7 bases). Trimming stripped 4 bases from V and 7 bases from J, with 13 bases between. The CDR3 is made up of 13 amino acids. Germline lookup yields CDR1 SNHLY and CDR2 FYNNEI. CDR3 DNA: TGTGCCAGCAGTGGAAACCAGGGGGGGACCCAGTACTTC. Amino acids: CASSGNQGGTQYF.

This clone occurred once. CDR3 nucleotide sequence: TGTGCCAGCAGTTTACACTCCAATCAGCCCCAGCATTTT. This translates into CASSLHSNQPQHF. V and J are TRBV6-6 and TRBJ1-5; the D is unclear. The length of the CDR3 is 13 residues. V was trimmed by 4 bases and J by 3 bases, leaving 7 bases between them. CDR1 and CDR2 (germline): MNHNY, SVGAGI (reference sequence).

This chain uses TRBV7-9 with TRBJ1-3; maybe TRBD1 (6 bases). The ends were cut back, 5 bases at V and 0 bases at J, with 11 bases in the middle. CDR1 is SEHNR and CDR2 is FQNEAQ in the germline V gene (reference sequence). The CDR3 is 15 residues long. The CDR3 region is CASSAGGHSGNTIYF. CDR3 DNA: TGTGCCAGCAGCGCCGGGGGCCACTCTGGAAACACCATATATTTT.

This clone was observed a few times. V gene TRBV7-2 combines with J gene TRBJ1-6; D perhaps matches TRBD1 (5 bases). CDR1 SGHTA and CDR2 FQGNSA come from the germline V gene. Trimming took 5 bases from V and 10 from J, leaving 18 bases between them. The CDR3 length is 15 residues. CDR3 in DNA: TGTGCCAGCAGCCTCCTCCAGGTGGGGGAGTCACCCCTCCACTTT. Its protein is CASSLLQVGESPLHF.

This chain joins TRBV7-6 and TRBJ1-2, with no clear D. Trimming took 1 base from V and 4 from J, leaving 13 bases between them. CDR3 length: 15 residues. Germline CDR1 is SGHVS and CDR2 is FNYEAQ. CDR3 DNA: TGTGCCAGCAGCTTAGATTCGGGGTTAAGCTATGGCTACACCTTC. Translated, it gives CASSLDSGLSYGYTF.

Points on this clone: A much larger clone differs by one base, so this may be a read error. Other DNA sequences in the same sample also yield this CDR3. V and J are TRBV4-2 and TRBJ2-5; D gene ambiguous. CDR3 length: 15 amino acids. Looked up from germline, CDR1 is LGHNA and CDR2 is YNFKEQ. Trimming cost V 0 bases and J 5 bases, with 13 bases left between them. DNA of the CDR3: TGTGCCAGCAGCCAAGAAGGGCACAGCCAGGAGACCCAGTACTTC. It translates to CASSQEGHSQETQYF.

A few counts support this clone. The genes are TRBV5-1 and TRBJ2-7; D is unclear. The V end was cut by 2 bases, the J end by 3 bases, with 9 bases between. Germline V gene sequence: CDR1 SGHRS, CDR2 YFSETQ. The CDR3 loop spans 13 amino acids. CDR3: CASSLALGYEQYF. The CDR3 region has the DNA TGCGCCAGCAGCTTAGCCCTTGGCTACGAGCAGTACTTC.

The V call is TRBV7-2, the J call TRBJ1-2, with a tentative D call TRBD1 (5 bases). The germline V gene has CDR1 SGHTA and CDR2 FQGNSA. The V end was cut by 3 bases, the J end by 7 bases, with 9 bases between. The CDR3 has 12 amino acids. CDR3 sequence: CASSLYGGGYTF. The CDR3 coding sequence is TGTGCCAGCAGCTTGTATGGGGGTGGCTACACCTTC.

This clone is termed medium-sized (0.01 to 0.1%). The chain links TRBV5-4 to TRBJ1-4, with 7 bases fitting TRBD1. Germline V gives CDR1 SGHNT, CDR2 YYREEE (reference sequence). The V gene end was trimmed by 2 bases and the J gene end by 5 bases; junction bases not matched to a gene: 3. This CDR3 contains 14 residues. The DNA for the CDR3 is TGTGCCAGCAGCTTACAGGGGAGAAATGAAAAACTGTTTTTT. It translates to CASSLQGRNEKLFF.